One sample yielded the 27 T cell receptor beta chains listed below, sequenced in a study of cytomegalovirus exposure and HLA in healthy donors (dated by TCRdb to the late 2010s). Receptor amplification or capture employed the immunoSEQ multiplex PCR assay. The multiplex PCR relied on a mix of 60 forward primers for TCR Vbeta segments and 13 reverse primers for TCR Jbeta segments. TCRdb took over this immuneACCESS table, retaining in-frame rearrangements with V and J assigned. Such tables are incomplete; in checked studies, under half of the missing clones stem from an unresolved V gene, and the remainder is unexplained. The sample table contains around 150,000 clones; only one count was recorded for under 75% of them. Of the sample, 2% to 2.5% is held by the ten largest clones. The sequenced sample consisted of PBMCs. Receptors originate from a woman between 40 and 55 years old in good health and CMV-seronegative.

The V gene is TRBV2, the J gene TRBJ1-4, with TRBD1 matching over 7 bases. From germline, CDR1 is SNHLY and CDR2 FYNNEI. The trim removed 8 bases at V and 3 bases at J, leaving 6 bases unmatched. CDR3 size: 14 residues. The CDR3 DNA is TGTGCCAGCTACGAGGGGGCGGCTAATGAAAAACTGTTTTTT. This sequence encodes CASYEGAANEKLFF. The full variable domain, rest sourced from reference TRBV2 and TRBJ1-4, is EPEVTQTPSHQVTQMGQEVILRCVPISNHLYFYWYRQILGQKVEFLVSFYNNEISEKSEIFDDQFSVERPDGSNFTLKIRSTKLEDSAMYFCASYEGAANEKLFFGSGTQLSVL.

This clone was picked up a small number of times. This sequence joins TRBV10-1 and TRBJ2-7; 11 bases align to TRBD1. This CDR3 spans 15 amino acids. V was pared by 3 bases and J by 6 bases, with 7 bases of the junction left unmatched. Germline V gives CDR1 WNHNN, CDR2 SYGVQD (reference sequence). The CDR3 loop reads CASSEPGTGGGEQYF. The CDR3 DNA follows: TGCGCCAGCAGTGAACCCGGGACAGGGGGGGGCGAGCAGTACTTC.

In its sample, this clone was seen once. The chain employs TRBV2 and TRBJ1-1; 10 bases match TRBD1. The V gene end was trimmed by 8 bases and the J gene end by 5 bases; junction bases not matched to a gene: 14. Germline-derived CDR1 and CDR2 are SNHLY and FYNNEI. CDR3 size: 16 residues. CDR3: CASGDRQGAVGTEAFF. CDR3 nucleotide sequence: TGTGCCAGCGGGGATAGACAGGGGGCAGTGGGGACTGAAGCTTTCTTT. Based on the CDR3 plus reference TRBV2 and TRBJ1-1, the full variable domain is EPEVTQTPSHQVTQMGQEVILRCVPISNHLYFYWYRQILGQKVEFLVSFYNNEISEKSEIFDDQFSVERPDGSNFTLKIRSTKLEDSAMYFCASGDRQGAVGTEAFFGQGTRLTVV.

V usage is TRBV7-2 and J usage is TRBJ1-3, with a weak D call TRBD1 (5 bases). Per the germline V gene, CDR1 is SGHTA and CDR2 is FQGNSA. This CDR3 spans 15 amino acids. V was pared by 6 bases and J by 0 bases, with 12 bases between. Here the CDR3 reads CASRLGGSSGNTIYF. The CDR3 nucleotides are TGTGCCAGCAGATTGGGGGGTAGCTCTGGAAACACCATATATTTT.

This clone has a handful of counts. V usage is TRBV13 and J usage is TRBJ1-3; D is ambiguous. CDR1 and CDR2 from the germline V gene are PRHDT and FYEKMQ (reference sequence). Trimming removed 1 base from V and 12 bases from J, with 16 bases in between. This CDR3 is built from 14 residues. The CDR3 loop is CASSLERFLPNIYF. The DNA for the CDR3 is TGTGCCAGCAGCTTAGAACGGTTTCTGCCGAACATATATTTT. Full variable domain (remainder filled in from reference TRBV13 and TRBJ1-3): AAGVIQSPRHLIKEKRETATLKCYPIPRHDTVYWYQQGPGQDPQFLISFYEKMQSDKGSIPDRFSAQQFSDYHSELNMSSLELGDSALYFCASSLERFLPNIYFGEGSWLTVV.

The rearrangement joins TRBV2 to TRBJ2-3, with 11 bases aligning to TRBD2. The V segment lost 4 bases and the J segment 0 bases; nucleotides outside the gene matches: 9. The CDR3 consists of 18 residues. CDR1 is SNHLY, CDR2 FYNNEI, per germline. Written as DNA, the CDR3 is TGTGCCAGCAGTGGACTAGCGGGGCCAGTCGCTAGCACAGATACGCAGTATTTT. Translation gives CASSGLAGPVASTDTQYF.

There are a few counts of this clone. The DNA for the CDR3 is TGCGCCAGCAGAGGTGGGGGGGCTGCGAACACCGGGGAGCTGTTTTTT. Protein product: CASRGGGAANTGELFF. The V and J genes are TRBV5-1 and TRBJ2-2; perhaps TRBD2 as D (7 bases). The CDR3 totals 16 residues. V gave up 5 bases and J gave up 0 bases, with 14 bases separating them. Per the germline V gene, CDR1 is SGHRS and CDR2 is YFSETQ. Full variable domain (rest looked up from reference TRBV5-1 and TRBJ2-2): KAGVTQTPRYLIKTRGQQVTLSCSPISGHRSVSWYQQTPGQGLQFLFEYFSETQRNKGNFPGRFSGRQFSNSRSEMNVSTLELGDSALYLCASRGGGAANTGELFFGEGSRLTVL.

The chain employs TRBV14 and TRBJ1-1; 9 positions match TRBD1. The CDR3 is 17 amino acids. Trimming at V came to 3 bases and at J to 4 bases, leaving 12 bases not matched to a gene. Germline loops: CDR1 SGHDN, CDR2 FVKESK. CDR3: CASSHLGQGNIGTEAFF. The CDR3 nucleotides are TGTGCCAGCAGCCACCTGGGACAGGGTAATATTGGCACTGAAGCTTTCTTT.

V and J are TRBV28 and TRBJ1-1; 9 nucleotides match TRBD1. The CDR3 is made up of 15 amino acids. From germline, CDR1 is MDHEN and CDR2 SYDVKM. V was clipped by 1 base and J by 4 bases; unmatched bases: 4. Here the CDR3 DNA reads TGTGCCAGCAGTTTATTTGGACAGGGGATCACTGAAGCTTTCTTT. It is translated as CASSLFGQGITEAFF.

This chain uses TRBV7-7 with TRBJ2-5; the D gene is possibly TRBD2 (6 bases). V lost 5 bases to trimming and J lost 5 bases, with 12 bases between them. The CDR3 length is 13 residues. CDR1 SSHAT and CDR2 FNYEAQ come from the germline V gene (reference sequence). The DNA for the CDR3 is TGTGCCAGCAGCACGACTAGAGTGGAGACCCAGTACTTC. Translating it yields CASSTTRVETQYF.

The chain has TRBV28 and TRBJ1-2, with 8 bases that match TRBD1. Germline V gene lookup returns CDR1 MDHEN and CDR2 SYDVKM. Losses at the gene ends were 5 bases for V and 5 bases for J; bases not matched to a gene: 10. The CDR3 sequence is 15 residues long. The CDR3 nucleotides read TGTGCCAGCAGTCTCGGGACAGGTCAAACTTATGGCTACACCTTC. Protein: CASSLGTGQTYGYTF.

J is TRBJ2-7 and V is TRBV7-8, with 8 bases identical to TRBD1. The CDR3 length is 15 residues. J was trimmed by 3 bases and V by 0 bases; bases with no gene match: 4. Germline CDR1 and CDR2: SGHVS and FQNEAQ. The CDR3 sequence: CASSLAGTGIYEQYF. The CDR3 bases are TGTGCCAGCAGCTTAGCCGGGACAGGCATCTACGAGCAGTACTTC.

The chain employs TRBV7-3 and TRBJ2-7, with 9 bases matching TRBD1. The CDR3 has 16 residues. The germline V gene has CDR1 SGHTA and CDR2 FQGTGA. With 4 bases clipped from V and 6 bases from J, the junction kept 13 bases outside the gene matches. The DNA for the CDR3 is TGTGCCAGCAGCTCCGGACAGGGGCGGTTGTACGGCGAGCAGTACTTC. It yields the protein CASSSGQGRLYGEQYF.

The chain is built from TRBV13 and TRBJ1-1; D perhaps matches TRBD1 (6 bases). V lost 5 bases to trimming and J lost 0 bases, with 10 bases between them. This CDR3 contains 14 residues. Germline CDR1 is PRHDT and CDR2 is FYEKMQ (reference sequence). The CDR3 protein is CASSRGALNTEAFF. Here the CDR3 DNA reads TGTGCCAGCAGCCGGGGGGCTCTGAACACTGAAGCTTTCTTT.

This chain links TRBV7-2 with TRBJ1-2; D not resolved. The V gene's germline CDR1 is SGHTA and CDR2 FQGNSA. V lost 5 bases, J lost 4 bases, and 11 bases lay in between. The CDR3 spans 13 residues. CDR3 protein: CASSPQALYGYTF. The CDR3 region has the DNA TGTGCCAGCAGCCCGCAGGCCCTCTATGGCTACACCTTC.

V gene TRBV6-1 combines with J gene TRBJ1-2; D remains ambiguous. The V and J ends lost 5 bases and 7 bases respectively, with 8 bases between them. The length of the CDR3 is 11 residues. The germline V gene has CDR1 MNHNS and CDR2 SASEGT. CDR3 nucleotides: TGTGCCAGCAGTCCCCGCGGTGGCTACACCTTC. This sequence encodes CASSPRGGYTF.

The V gene is TRBV6-4, the J gene TRBJ1-2; D may be TRBD1 (6 bases). Germline V lookup: CDR1 MRHNA, CDR2 SNTAGT. This CDR3 contains 15 residues. Trimming took off 4 bases at V and 5 bases at J, with 17 bases between the two ends. CDR3 DNA: TGTGCCAGCAGTGCCGACTCCAGGGGAAATTATGGCTACACCTTC. It codes for CASSADSRGNYGYTF.

This chain links TRBV30 with TRBJ2-3, with 10 bases identical to TRBD2. The CDR3 loop spans 16 amino acids. Germline assignment: CDR1 GTSNPN and CDR2 SVGIG (reference sequence). Trimming removed 4 bases from V and 0 bases from J; junction bases left unmatched: 7. The CDR3 spells CAWTIGLAASTDTQYF. CDR3 bases: TGTGCCTGGACCATTGGACTAGCGGCTAGCACAGATACGCAGTATTTT.

This clone was seen a handful of times. The genes are TRBV28 and TRBJ2-7; 8 bases fit TRBD1. The V gene end was trimmed by 4 bases and the J gene end by 7 bases; junction bases not matched to a gene: 15. CDR3 length: 16 residues. Germline CDR1 MDHEN, CDR2 SYDVKM. CDR3 region: CASSSRFWAGGREQYF. CDR3 in DNA: TGTGCCAGCAGTTCCCGCTTTTGGGCAGGGGGCAGAGAGCAGTACTTC.

The J gene is TRBJ1-5, the V gene TRBV5-5, with D uncertain. The CDR3 has 16 amino acids. Germline CDR1 and CDR2: SGHKS and YYEKEE (reference sequence). Trimming removed 1 base at V and 0 bases at J, with 11 bases between. In nucleotides, the CDR3 is TGTGCCAGCAGCTTGTTCATAGACAATAGCAATCAGCCCCAGCATTTT. Encoded protein: CASSLFIDNSNQPQHF.

This clone was detected only a few times. V is TRBV4-3 and J is TRBJ2-2; 7 bases align to TRBD2. V gave up 0 bases and J gave up 3 bases; unmatched junction bases: 7. From germline, CDR1 is LGHNA and CDR2 YSLEER. The CDR3 is 17 residues long. CDR3 DNA sequence: TGCGCCAGCAGCCAAGAAGAGACTAGCTGGGACACCGGGGAGCTGTTTTTT. Translated, it gives CASSQEETSWDTGELFF.

The genes are TRBV13 and TRBJ2-7, with 8 positions matching TRBD2. CDR3 length equals 15 residues. V trimming: 6 bases; J trimming: 4 bases; junction bases outside the gene matches: 11. In germline, CDR1 is PRHDT, CDR2 FYEKMQ (reference sequence). For the CDR3, the DNA is TGTGCCAGCAGGCCGCGGGGGGAGGGCCGATACGAGCAGTACTTC. Amino acid sequence: CASRPRGEGRYEQYF.

CDR3 DNA: TGTGCCAGCAGCTTAGCGAGCGGAAATGGCTACACCTTC. Translated: CASSLASGNGYTF. The chain combines TRBV7-9 with TRBJ1-2, with D uncertain. V was pared by 0 bases and J by 6 bases, with 8 bases between. The CDR3 contains 13 residues. Looked up from germline, CDR1 is SEHNR and CDR2 is FQNEAQ (reference sequence).

The V gene is TRBV7-3, the J gene TRBJ2-5; D possibly corresponds to TRBD1 (5 bases). V lost 4 bases and J 1 base, leaving 7 bases between the germline ends. This CDR3 spans 13 amino acids. Germline assignment: CDR1 SGHTA and CDR2 FQGTGA. Here the CDR3 DNA reads TGTGCCAGCAGCTACACAGGCCAAGAGACCCAGTACTTC. This encodes CASSYTGQETQYF.

This sequence joins TRBV11-1 and TRBJ2-1; D not certain. V shed 4 bases and J shed 3 bases, with 13 bases lying between them. Germline loops: CDR1 SGHAT, CDR2 FQDESV (reference sequence). The length of the CDR3 is 15 residues. DNA of the CDR3: TGTGCCAGCAGCTCCTATAAGGAGAACTACAATGAGCAGTTCTTC. As protein: CASSSYKENYNEQFF.

The CDR3 sequence is CASSRTGRDGYTF. CDR3 nucleotides: TGCGCCAGCAGCCGGACAGGGCGGGATGGCTACACCTTC. V usage is TRBV5-1 and J usage is TRBJ1-2, with TRBD1 identical over 8 bases. CDR3 size: 13 residues. Germline V gene data show CDR1 as SGHRS and CDR2 as YFSETQ. Trimming removed 4 bases from V and 6 bases from J; junction bases left unmatched: 5. The entire variable domain, with the rest obtained from reference TRBV5-1 and TRBJ1-2, is as follows: KAGVTQTPRYLIKTRGQQVTLSCSPISGHRSVSWYQQTPGQGLQFLFEYFSETQRNKGNFPGRFSGRQFSNSRSEMNVSTLELGDSALYLCASSRTGRDGYTFGSGTRLTVV.

The chain's CDR3 is CASSIAPYFATGPYGYTF. CDR3 nucleotide sequence: TGTGCCAGTAGTATAGCCCCCTACTTCGCGACAGGGCCCTATGGCTACACCTTC. The chain has TRBV19 and TRBJ1-2; 7 nucleotides line up with TRBD1. J gave up 4 bases and V 1 base, and 15 bases lay outside the gene matches. The CDR3 sequence is 18 residues long. Germline CDR1 and CDR2: LNHDA and SQIVND (reference sequence).